In its sample, the clone carrying this T cell receptor beta chain was seen once. These data are taken from a study of blood T cell repertoires in COVID-19. The assay was immunoSEQ multiplex PCR, and TCRdb's table has in-frame clones only and misses some. The sample lists about 210,000 clones; just over 90% were seen once. V was shortened by 1 base and J by 8 bases, with 17 bases between the two germline ends. This CDR3 is built from 15 residues. CDR1 and CDR2 (germline): MNHEY, SVGAGI. V and J are TRBV6-5 and TRBJ1-1, with TRBD1 as a possible D gene (6 bases). Sequenced material: peripheral blood. The sequence was obtained from a man aged 25 to 40 with acute or convalescent COVID-19. DNA for the CDR3: TGTGCCAGCAGTTACTTACAGGGTGTCCCCCGAGAAGCTTTCTTT. Its protein is CASSYLQGVPREAFF.